The 17 T cell receptor beta chains below were found in one sample sequenced in a study of glioma-infiltrating T cells. Amplification of TCR alpha and beta CDR3 regions from RNA used iRepertoire nested multiplex PCR. One entry per CDR3 protein results from TCRdb running MiXCR on the multiplex PCR reads. Here the sample spans some 100,000 distinct CDR3 sequences, 20% to 25% being singletons. Sequencing was performed on glioma tissue, nonneoplastic brain tissue, or PBMCs (not recorded which). These receptor sequences come from a human donor with low-grade glioma or glioblastoma, undergoing nonglioma brain surgery, or in good health (not recorded which).

This clonotype was picked up many times. The chain couples TRBV7-3 to TRBJ2-1; 9 nucleotides match TRBD2. This CDR3 has 15 amino acids. With 3 bases clipped from V and 4 bases from J, the junction kept 4 bases outside the gene matches. CDR1 is SGHTA, CDR2 FQGTGA, per germline. The CDR3 is CASSFLAGPYNEQFF. CDR3 bases: TGTGCCAGCAGCTTTCTAGCGGGACCGTACAATGAGCAGTTCTTC.

At least ten counts were recorded for this clonotype. This chain uses TRBV5-1 with TRBJ2-1, with D perhaps matching TRBD1 or TRBD2 (5 bases each). Between the trimmed V and J ends, which lost 6 bases and 7 bases, there was a span of 11 bases. CDR3 size: 12 residues. Germline V gene sequence: CDR1 SGHRS, CDR2 YFSETQ. The CDR3 DNA reads TGCGCCAGCACCGGGTGGGGGAATGAGCAGTTCTTC. This gives the protein CASTGWGNEQFF.

In this sample, this clonotype turned up many times. The rearrangement uses TRBV2 and TRBJ2-7; 7 positions match TRBD1. CDR1 is SNHLY, CDR2 FYNNEI, per germline. The CDR3 has 13 amino acids. With V trimmed by 8 bases and J by 3 bases, 7 bases remained unmatched. The CDR3 region is CASGRDRIYEQYF. In nucleotides, the CDR3 is TGTGCCAGCGGCCGGGACAGAATCTACGAGCAGTACTTC.

To note about this clonotype: This may be a read error: a much more frequent sequence differs by one nucleotide. The J gene is TRBJ2-1, the V gene TRBV2; D not resolved. The CDR3 length is 15 residues. The germline V gene has CDR1 SNHLY and CDR2 FYNNEI. V lost 10 bases to trimming and J lost 0 bases, with 16 bases between them. CDR3 protein: CAILSLTRSYNEQFF. The CDR3 DNA reads TGTGCCATCCTCTCCCTCACCCGCTCCTACAATGAGCAGTTCTTC.

This clonotype was seen just once. A single base separates this from a much larger clone, so it may be a read error. This chain connects TRBV20-1 to TRBJ2-5; 9 bases agree with TRBD1. The DNA matches TRBJ2-1 better at its end, which makes the J call doubtful. The CDR3 consists of 15 residues. The V gene's germline CDR1 is DFQATT and CDR2 SNEGSKA (reference sequence). CDR3 nucleotide sequence: TGCAGTGCTAGAGATGTAGGGACAGGGATCCATGAGCAGTTCTTC. As protein: CSARDVGTGIHEQFF.

In this sample, this clonotype turned up many times. This sequence joins TRBV7-2 and TRBJ2-5; the D gene is possibly TRBD2 (7 bases). This CDR3 has 14 amino acids. The V end lost 6 bases, the J end lost 5 bases, and 16 bases lay between the germline ends. CDR1 and CDR2 (germline): SGHTA, FQGNSA. The DNA of the CDR3 is TGTGCCAGCAGTAGGGGGGGCCGCTCGGAGACCCAGTACTTC. It codes for CASSRGGRSETQYF.

This sequence joins TRBV27 and TRBJ1-2; no reliable D call. Per the germline V gene, CDR1 is MNHEY and CDR2 is SMNVEV (reference sequence). With 7 bases removed from V and 9 bases from J, the gap between germline ends came to 18 bases. The CDR3 totals 13 residues. CDR3 DNA: TGTGCCAGCACGGCACTCCCCTCCACTAGCTACACCTTC. As protein: CASTALPSTSYTF.

The DNA for the CDR3 is TGTGCCAGTAGATCCAGCGGGAGAGGATCCTACGAGCAGTACTTC. It encodes CASRSSGRGSYEQYF. J is TRBJ2-7 and V is TRBV19; 8 bases align to TRBD2. The trim removed 6 bases at V and 1 base at J, leaving 8 bases unmatched. The V gene's germline CDR1 is LNHDA and CDR2 SQIVND (reference sequence). This CDR3 spans 15 amino acids.

This clonotype turned up a few times. The chain has TRBV29-1 and TRBJ2-2; TRBD2 matches 13 bases. Germline loops: CDR1 SQVTM, CDR2 ANQGSEA. The CDR3 is 15 amino acids. V gave up 6 bases and J gave up 6 bases; unmatched junction bases: 7. CDR3 sequence (DNA): TGCAGCGTCTCGACTAGCGGGAGGCCCCCCGGGGAGCTGTTTTTT. Translating it yields CSVSTSGRPPGELFF.

The table lists this clonotype with many counts. The genes are TRBV4-2 and TRBJ1-1; TRBD1 might be the D (5 bases). Trimming pared 4 bases from V and 5 bases from J, leaving 11 bases between. The CDR3 has 13 residues. Germline CDR1 is LGHNA and CDR2 is YNFKEQ. This CDR3 reads CASSLGELTEAFF. Written as DNA, the CDR3 is TGTGCCAGCAGCCTGGGGGAGCTGACTGAAGCTTTCTTT.

This clonotype appeared many times. V is TRBV12-3 or TRBV12-4 and J is TRBJ2-3, with TRBD2 as a possible D gene (5 bases). This CDR3 comprises 17 residues. V was trimmed by 4 bases and J by 6 bases, leaving 23 bases between them. CDR3 in amino acids: CASSSQRGAAAGDTQYF. The CDR3 DNA is TGTGCCAGCAGTTCCCAAAGAGGAGCGGCTGCCGGGGATACGCAGTATTTT.

This clonotype was observed many times. This sequence joins TRBV7-9 and TRBJ2-3, with 10 bases lining up with TRBD2. J gave up 2 bases and V 8 bases, and 7 bases lay outside the gene matches. Germline V gene sequence: CDR1 SEHNR, CDR2 FQNEAQ (reference sequence). The length of the CDR3 is 15 residues. The CDR3: CASSSSGGFTDTQYF. The CDR3 coding sequence is TGTGCCAGCTCCTCTAGCGGGGGATTCACAGATACGCAGTATTTT.

This clonotype was seen at least ten times. This chain links TRBV20-1 with TRBJ2-1; TRBD2 agrees at 8 bases. Trimming cost V 5 bases and J 4 bases; bases outside gene matches: 13. Germline lookup yields CDR1 DFQATT and CDR2 SNEGSKA (reference sequence). This CDR3 region has 16 residues. The CDR3 coding sequence is TGCAGTGCTGGGGGGATACCGGGACTAGGATACAATGAGCAGTTCTTC. Encoded protein: CSAGGIPGLGYNEQFF.

This clonotype was recorded at least ten times. This chain joins TRBV7-2 and TRBJ2-2; D is possibly TRBD1 (5 bases). Trimming stripped 1 base from V and 1 base from J, with 10 bases between. The CDR3 has 16 amino acids. CDR1 is SGHTA and CDR2 is FQGNSA in the germline V gene. CDR3 bases: TGTGCCAGCAGCTTAGGGCTTACAGGGAACACCGGGGAGCTGTTTTTT. Amino acids: CASSLGLTGNTGELFF.

This clonotype was detected ten times or more. The gene calls are TRBV7-2 and TRBJ2-3; D remains ambiguous. The CDR3 consists of 14 residues. V shed 4 bases and J shed 0 bases, with 8 bases lying between them. CDR1 is SGHTA, CDR2 FQGNSA, per germline. CDR3 DNA: TGTGCCAGCAGCTCCTCTCCCAGCACAGATACGCAGTATTTT. Protein: CASSSSPSTDTQYF. The variable domain in full, with the rest retrieved from reference TRBV7-2 and TRBJ2-3, is GAGVSQSPSNKVTEKGKDVELRCDPISGHTALYWYRQSLGQGLEFLIYFQGNSAPDKSGLPSDRFSAERTGGSVSTLTIQRTQQEDSAVYLCASSSSPSTDTQYFGPGTRLTVL.

This clonotype showed up many times. The chain carries TRBV5-4 and TRBJ2-1; D uncertain. Germline CDR1 SGHNT, CDR2 YYREEE (reference sequence). The CDR3 extends over 14 amino acids. V was shortened by 2 bases and J by 2 bases, with 8 bases between the two germline ends. CDR3: CASSLYWTYNEQFF. The CDR3, as DNA: TGTGCCAGCAGCTTATACTGGACCTACAATGAGCAGTTCTTC. Variable domain in full (rest from reference TRBV5-4 and TRBJ2-1): ETGVTQSPTHLIKTRGQQVTLRCSSQSGHNTVSWYQQALGQGPQFIFQYYREEENGRGNFPPRFSGLQFPNYSSELNVNALELDDSALYLCASSLYWTYNEQFFGPGTRLTVL.

As for this clonotype: A much larger clonotype is one base distant, so this may be a read error. This sequence joins TRBV28 and TRBJ2-5; the D is unclear. The CDR3 consists of 14 residues. V gave up 1 base and J gave up 7 bases, with 13 bases separating them. CDR1 is MDHEN and CDR2 is SYDVKM in the germline V gene. CDR3 amino acids: CASSLFCPERTQYF. The CDR3 DNA follows: TGTGCCAGCAGTTTATTTTGCCCTGAAAGGACCCAGTACTTC.